These T cell receptor beta chains were read from a single sample in a study of glioma-infiltrating T cells. Each CDR3 protein is one row after TCRdb ran MiXCR on the multiplex PCR reads. The sample includes 110,000 or so distinct CDR3 sequences, 25% to 30% of them seen just once. Sequenced material: glioma tissue, nonneoplastic brain tissue, or PBMCs (not recorded which). The receptors here all came from a human donor with low-grade glioma or glioblastoma, undergoing nonglioma brain surgery, or in good health (not recorded which). The CDR3 runs from the conserved cysteine through the conserved F or W. D genes are given only for firm matches. The size field is filled for only some rows; it gives once, few, many or a size class.

d_call,v_call,cdr3_length,j_call,clone_size,cdr3_aa,cdr3_nt
TRBD1,TRBV4-3,15,TRBJ1-5,many,CASSQQTGLSQPQHF,TGCGCCAGCAGCCAACAGACAGGGTTGAGTCAGCCCCAGCATTTT
.,TRBV4-3,15,TRBJ2-1,few,CASSQGDRKGNEQFF,TGCGCCAGCAGCCAAGGGGACCGCAAAGGGAATGAGCAGTTCTTC
TRBD1,TRBV6-6,20,TRBJ1-6,many,CASSYSKAGGSRTANSPLHF,TGTGCCAGCAGTTACTCGAAGGCAGGGGGATCCCGAACGGCTAATTCACCCCTCCACTTT
.,TRBV11-1,14,TRBJ1-1,.,CASSSWTGNTEAFF,TGTGCCAGCAGCTCCTGGACGGGGAACACTGAAGCTTTCTTT
TRBD2,TRBV19,15,TRBJ2-3,few,CASIPGGRGPDTQYF,TGTGCCAGTATCCCGGGCGGGAGGGGGCCAGATACGCAGTATTTT
.,TRBV29-1,11,TRBJ2-7,.,CSVVAFYGQYF,TGCAGCGTTGTGGCCTTCTACGGGCAGTACTTC
.,TRBV10-1,14,TRBJ1-1,many,CASSESVGSTEAFF,TGCGCCAGCAGTGAGTCGGTGGGGAGCACTGAAGCTTTCTTT
TRBD2,TRBV7-2,17,TRBJ2-7,many,CASSSPGTSGGSYEQYF,TGTGCCAGCAGCTCGCCCGGGACGAGCGGGGGGTCCTACGAGCAGTACTTC
.,TRBV7-3,15,TRBJ2-7,many,CASSLTPLGEGEQYF,TGTGCCAGCAGCTTAACGCCCTTAGGGGAAGGCGAGCAGTACTTC
.,TRBV4-2,16,TRBJ1-5,.,CASSQDGEGSNQPQHF,TGTGCCAGCAGCCAAGATGGGGAGGGGAGCAATCAGCCCCAGCATTTT
.,TRBV19,15,TRBJ2-3,.,CASSIGTASTDTQYF,TGTGCCAGTAGTATAGGGACAGCTAGCACAGATACGCAGTATTTT
.,TRBV7-2,14,TRBJ2-5,many,CASSLYGNSETQYF,TGTGCCAGCAGCTTGTACGGAAATTCAGAGACCCAGTACTTC
.,TRBV5-1,14,TRBJ2-7,.,CAGSDTLRSYEQYF,TGCGCCGGCAGCGACACGCTCCGTTCCTACGAGCAGTACTTC
.,TRBV28,16,TRBJ1-1,many,CASSSAWAARNTEAFF,TGTGCCAGCAGTTCTGCGTGGGCCGCGAGGAACACTGAAGCTTTCTTT
.,TRBV5-1,13,TRBJ2-7,.,CASSNPRSYEQYF,TGCGCCAGCAGCAACCCCCGCTCCTACGAGCAGTACTTC
.,TRBV7-9,15,TRBJ1-2,many,CASSLAGAQGSGYTF,TGTGCCAGCAGCTTAGCCGGCGCACAGGGAAGTGGCTACACCTTC
.,TRBV20-1,13,TRBJ2-7,few,CSPNRASSYEQYF,TGCAGTCCTAACAGGGCGAGCTCCTACGAGCAGTACTTC
TRBD2,TRBV20-1,14,TRBJ2-1,many,CSARAGRGSNEQFF,TGCAGTGCTAGAGCGGGGCGGGGGTCTAATGAGCAGTTCTTC
TRBD1,TRBV19,15,TRBJ1-6,.,CATNKEDRGNSPLHF,TGTGCCACAAATAAGGAGGACAGGGGGAATTCACCCCTCCACTTT
.,TRBV4-1,15,TRBJ2-5,many,CASSQGGIPQETQYF,TGCGCCAGCAGCCAAGGCGGTATTCCCCAAGAGACCCAGTACTTC
TRBD1,TRBV10-2,15,TRBJ1-5,many,CASRDRVYSNQPQHF,TGCGCCAGCAGAGACAGGGTCTATAGCAATCAGCCCCAGCATTTT
TRBD1,TRBV29-1,12,TRBJ2-3,few,CSAGTGADTQYF,TGCAGCGCCGGGACAGGGGCAGATACGCAGTATTTT
.,TRBV5-1,13,TRBJ2-7,.,CASSFGHSYEQYF,TGCGCCAGCAGCTTCGGCCACTCCTACGAGCAGTACTTC
TRBD1,TRBV6-1,15,TRBJ2-7,many,CASRGNRGGGIEQYF,TGTGCCAGCAGGGGTAACAGGGGTGGGGGTATCGAGCAGTACTTC
.,TRBV6-6,14,TRBJ1-1,.,CASSYPGRNFEAFF,TGTGCCAGCAGTTACCCGGGACGGAACTTTGAAGCTTTCTTT
TRBD1,TRBV19,17,TRBJ2-1,.,CASSTGTGGPRPHEQFF,TGTGCCAGTAGTACAGGAACAGGGGGCCCACGACCCCATGAGCAGTTCTTC
.,TRBV30,15,TRBJ1-1,.,CAWFQGSGWNTEAFF,TGTGCCTGGTTTCAGGGGAGCGGGTGGAACACTGAAGCTTTCTTT
TRBD2,TRBV6-1,15,TRBJ2-1,many,CASSQGLAGNNEQFF,TGTGCCAGCAGTCAGGGACTAGCGGGAAACAATGAGCAGTTCTTC
.,TRBV30,15,TRBJ2-7,few,CAWSVPRLTDYEQYF,TGTGCCTGGAGTGTACCGCGGCTCACCGACTACGAGCAGTACTTC
TRBD2,TRBV7-3,14,TRBJ2-7,.,CASSLGGGPYEQYF,TGTGCCAGCAGCTTAGGCGGGGGTCCCTACGAGCAGTACTTC
.,TRBV28,14,TRBJ2-1,.,CASSLGQPYNEQLF,TGTGCCAGCAGTTTAGGGCAACCCTACAATGAGCAGCTCTTC
.,TRBV11-3,12,TRBJ1-1,many,CASSLRRGPSFF,TGTGCCAGCAGCTTAAGGCGGGGACCATCTTTCTTT
.,TRBV12-3/TRBV12-4,16,TRBJ1-5,many,CASSFKAPGSNQPQHF,TGTGCCAGCAGTTTTAAGGCCCCCGGCTCGAATCAGCCCCAGCATTTT
.,TRBV6-5,14,TRBJ2-1,.,CASTTWGQFNEQFF,TGTGCCAGTACTACCTGGGGCCAGTTTAATGAGCAGTTCTTC
.,TRBV6-1,14,TRBJ2-7,many,CASSFWSDGYEQYF,TGTGCCAGCAGTTTTTGGTCCGACGGTTACGAGCAGTACTTC
TRBD1,TRBV19,12,TRBJ1-1,.,CASSRGSTEDFF,TGTGCCAGTAGCAGGGGGAGTACTGAAGATTTCTTT
.,TRBV27,12,TRBJ1-5,many,CASGLSNQPQHF,TGTGCCAGCGGTCTTAGCAATCAGCCCCAGCATTTT
.,TRBV24-1,14,TRBJ2-1,.,CATSVTGVYGEQFF,TGTGCCACCAGTGTAACGGGAGTGTATGGTGAGCAGTTCTTC
TRBD2,TRBV6-2/TRBV6-3,18,TRBJ2-7,once,CASSYVPAGTSGDYEQYF,TGTGCCAGCAGTTACGTGCCGGCTGGGACTAGCGGGGACTACGAGCAGTACTTC
.,TRBV14,15,TRBJ1-2,many,CASSQQQENRYGYTF,TGTGCCAGCAGCCAACAACAGGAAAATCGCTATGGCTACACCTTC
TRBD1,TRBV4-3,15,TRBJ1-2,many,CASSQDGQGRGGYTF,TGCGCCAGCAGCCAAGACGGACAGGGGCGCGGCGGCTACACCTTC
TRBD1,TRBV7-8,17,TRBJ2-2,few,CASSSKPGGQNTGELFF,TGTGCCAGCAGCTCCAAACCAGGGGGTCAGAACACCGGGGAGCTGTTTTTT
.,TRBV9,14,TRBJ1-1,many,CASSPQRASDGAFF,TGTGCCAGCAGCCCCCAAAGGGCCTCCGACGGAGCTTTCTTT
.,TRBV2,14,TRBJ1-1,.,CASSRGGYNTEAFF,TGTGCCAGCAGCCGAGGGGGGTATAACACTGAAGCTTTCTTT
.,TRBV18,13,TRBJ1-1,many,CASSQQMNTEAFF,TGTGCCAGCTCTCAGCAAATGAACACTGAAGCTTTCTTT
.,TRBV6-2/TRBV6-3,15,TRBJ2-5,many,CASSYSAGSLETQYF,TGTGCCAGCAGTTACTCCGCAGGGAGTTTGGAGACCCAGTACTTC
.,TRBV14,16,TRBJ2-7,.,CASSHGEHFISYEQYF,TGTGCCAGCAGCCACGGAGAACACTTCATCTCCTACGAGCAGTATTTC
TRBD2,TRBV6-2/TRBV6-3,16,TRBJ2-3,many,CASSPQGAGGTDTQYF,TGTGCCAGCAGTCCCCAAGGAGCGGGGGGCACAGATACGCAGTATTTT
TRBD2,TRBV12-3/TRBV12-4,14,TRBJ2-5,once,CASSLNSGGETQYF,TGTGCCAGCAGTTTAAATAGCGGGGGGGAGACCCAGTACTTC
TRBD1,TRBV9,14,TRBJ1-5,many,CASSAMTGVEPQHF,TGTGCCAGCAGCGCGATGACAGGGGTGGAGCCCCAGCATTTT
.,TRBV12-3/TRBV12-4,12,TRBJ1-5,.,CASSFSSRPQHF,TGTGCCAGCAGTTTCTCGTCTCGGCCCCAGCATTTT
TRBD1,TRBV18,14,TRBJ1-1,many,CASSLKTGNAEAFF,TGTGCCAGCTCACTGAAGACAGGGAACGCTGAAGCTTTCTTT
.,TRBV27,14,TRBJ2-7,.,CASSLDQRVNEQYF,TGTGCTAGCAGTTTAGATCAGAGAGTCAACGAGCAGTACTTC
.,TRBV9,12,TRBJ2-7,.,CASSSYPYEQYF,TGTGCCAGCAGCTCCTACCCCTACGAGCAGTACTTC